This T cell receptor beta chain was profiled in a study of OX40 agonist ivuxolimab in advanced cancers. For context, the study as a whole: Ivuxolimab, which targeted the costimulatory receptor OX40 (CD134), was an agonistic, fully human IgG2 monoclonal antibody. Intravenous ivuxolimab was administered to patients every 2 weeks at six dose levels: 0.01, 0.1, 0.3, 1.5, 3 and 10 mg/kg. Partial responses were achieved by three dose-escalation patients, of whom one had hepatocellular carcinoma and two had cutaneous melanoma. A male proportion of about 79% and a mean age of approximately 62 years, ranging from about 23 to 90, were recorded for the dose-escalation cohort. The monotherapy dose-escalation portion (N ≈ 50 patients) of the phase I ivuxolimab trial is reported in the paper. The point of sequencing TCRbeta in the periphery was to test whether ivuxolimab changed TCR sequence diversity and drove clonal T-cell expansion. Patients were allowed to have had prior anti-PD-1, anti-PD-L1 or anti-CTLA-4 therapy, and around 43% of the dose-escalation patients had been treated with checkpoint inhibitors. Of the approximately 54 patients in dose escalation, about 20 had hepatocellular carcinoma, about 15 had melanoma, 9 had renal cell carcinoma and 9 had head and neck cancer. Broad study findings and their caveats: The antigen specificity of the clonally expanded peripheral T cells was not determined. After ivuxolimab, more expanded clones were found on average in CD8+ T cells than in CD4+ T cells. At doses from 0.1 to 3.0 mg/kg, clonal expansion was seen in both CD4+ and CD8+ blood T cells between baseline and week 6. Low levels of normalized T-cell clonal expansion were also seen in some patients who did not respond. Partial responders in the 0.1-3.0 mg/kg groups had among the lowest normalized peripheral clonal expansion, especially among CD8+ T cells.

The trial excluded patients who had a history of autoimmune disease or who were on systemic immunosuppression. In every dose cohort, peripheral blood was drawn for TCR sequencing at baseline, cycle 4 day 1, and cycle 7 day 1. The samples were drawn from a first-in-human, open-label, multicenter phase I dose-escalation trial of ivuxolimab. Adults with locally advanced or metastatic melanoma, renal cell carcinoma, hepatocellular carcinoma or head and neck squamous cell carcinoma were enrolled in the trial. Before TCR sequencing, CD4+ and CD8+ T cells were separately sorted from peripheral blood. Genomic DNA was extracted from sorted cells for sequencing of the TCRbeta CDR3 region. The immunoSEQ Assay was used to sequence the TCRbeta CDR3 regions. Sourced from immuneACCESS, this table was stored by TCRdb with only in-frame sequences that have V and J called. A share of the clones is absent; for the studies checked, an unresolved V gene accounts for under half, and the remainder has no known explanation. This sample has approximately 77,000 clones in its table, and around four fifths of those were observed once. The ten largest clones add up to more than 1.5% of the sample.

For this chain, trimming is 2 bases at the V end and 6 bases at the J end, and the number of junction bases without a gene match is 12. From a lookup of the germline V gene, CDR1 and CDR2 are MDHEN and SYDVKM. The CDR3 spans 18 residues, from the cysteine through the phenylalanine. Just the 54-base CDR3 DNA is kept, in frame starting at base 1. Note on this clone: The antigen it binds to is not known. No much larger clonotype is one base removed from it; base qualities were not supplied.

This clonotype was sampled from an adult with an advanced solid tumor such as melanoma, head and neck, liver or kidney cancer. This receptor chain uses TRBV28 and TRBJ2-1, and 11 junctional nucleotides match TRBD2. Sequences were derived from CD4+ or CD8+ T cells sorted from blood, sampled in a trial of the OX40 agonist ivuxolimab. The CDR3 reads as follows: CASSLGGSGGARVNEQFF. The nucleotide sequence is TGTGCCAGCAGTTTAGGAGGTAGCGGGGGGGCGAGGGTCAATGAGCAGTTCTTC.